These 15 T cell receptor beta chains were sequenced from one sample in a study of blood T cells in healthy people across ages. Alongside a J-beta primer mix, a sample-barcoded 5' primer served in a second PCR lasting about 6 to 11 cycles. TCRdb redid the calling of the 5' RACE reads with MiXCR, one entry per CDR3 protein. Of about 1.7 million distinct CDR3 sequences in the sample, about 30% were seen once. The source material was blood. These receptor sequences come from a woman between 25 and 40 years old in good health.

The V gene is TRBV3-1, the J gene TRBJ1-4, with D tentatively TRBD1 (5 bases). The CDR3 consists of 15 residues. Germline values: CDR1 LGHDT, CDR2 YNNKEL (reference sequence). V was cut by 6 bases and J by 8 bases, with 19 bases left in between. The CDR3: CASRPRGSMNEKLFF. DNA for the CDR3: TGTGCCAGCAGGCCTAGGGGAAGCATGAACGAAAAACTGTTTTTT.

The rearrangement joins TRBV24-1 to TRBJ2-7; TRBD1 or TRBD2 may be the D gene (7 bases each). The J call may be in error: the DNA end matches TRBJ2-5 better. Germline V gene lookup returns CDR1 KGHDR and CDR2 SFDVKD. This CDR3 is 15 amino acids long. The CDR3 DNA reads as TGTGCCACCAGTGACAGGGGGGGGCCGTGGGAGACCCAGTACTTC. Amino acid sequence: CATSDRGGPWETQYF.

In its sample, this clonotype was seen a few times. The chain combines TRBV19 with TRBJ2-1; D perhaps matches TRBD1 (6 bases). The CDR3 consists of 12 residues. Germline CDR1 reads LNHDA; CDR2 reads SQIVND (reference sequence). V shed 7 bases and J shed 5 bases, with 9 bases lying between them. CDR3 loop: CASTQGNNEQFF. CDR3 in DNA: TGTGCCAGTACCCAGGGGAACAATGAGCAGTTCTTC. The full variable domain, rest sourced from reference TRBV19 and TRBJ2-1, is DGGITQSPKYLFRKEGQNVTLSCEQNLNHDAMYWYRQDPGQGLRLIYYSQIVNDFQKGDIAEGYSVSREKKESFPLTVTSAQKNPTAFYLCASTQGNNEQFFGPGTRLTVL.

This clonotype turned up a few times. The rearrangement uses TRBV5-1 and TRBJ1-2; D ambiguous. Deletions cut 2 bases from V and 6 bases from J, with 14 bases between. In germline, CDR1 is SGHRS, CDR2 YFSETQ. The CDR3 extends over 14 amino acids. DNA of the CDR3: TGCGCCAGCAGCTTAAGCTACGGGAGGGATGGCTACACCTTC. This translates into CASSLSYGRDGYTF.

In this sample, this clonotype turned up a few times. The gene calls are TRBV9 and TRBJ2-3; the match to TRBD2 covers 8 bases. Germline assignment: CDR1 SGDLS and CDR2 YYNGEE. CDR3 length equals 16 residues. The J segment lost 0 bases and the V segment lost 0 bases, leaving 3 bases of the junction unmatched. CDR3 nucleotides: TGTGCCAGCAGCGTAGAACTAGCGGCTAGCACAGATACGCAGTATTTT. It specifies CASSVELAASTDTQYF.

This clonotype was seen only a few times. The CDR3 reads CASGPGGQPQHF. Here the CDR3 DNA reads TGTGCCAGCGGTCCGGGGGGGCAGCCCCAGCATTTT. The rearrangement uses TRBV28 and TRBJ1-5, with D possibly being TRBD1 (5 bases). The germline V gene encodes CDR1 MDHEN and CDR2 SYDVKM. Trimming removed 8 bases at V and 7 bases at J, with 12 bases between. The CDR3 covers 12 residues.

The rearrangement joins TRBV20-1 to TRBJ1-4; the D is unclear. This CDR3 is built from 12 residues. CDR1 and CDR2 from the germline V gene are DFQATT and SNEGSKA (reference sequence). The CDR3 spells CAPRGQREKLFF. CDR3 bases: TGCGCCCCTAGAGGGCAGAGAGAAAAACTGTTTTTT.

Ten or more counts support this clonotype. This sequence joins TRBV10-3 and TRBJ2-6; D not resolved. Germline V gene data show CDR1 as ENHRY and CDR2 as SYGVKD. Trimming left V 0 bases short and J 0 bases short, with 3 bases between. The CDR3 totals 15 residues. CDR3 nucleotides: TGTGCCATCAGTGAGTCCAGCTCTGGGGCCAACGTCCTGACTTTC. Amino acids: CAISESSSGANVLTF.

This clonotype came up many times. V usage is TRBV29-1 and J usage is TRBJ1-2, with TRBD1 as a possible D gene (5 bases). The CDR3 runs to 14 residues. In germline, CDR1 is SQVTM, CDR2 ANQGSEA. V lost 6 bases, J lost 7 bases, and 21 bases lay in between. In DNA form, the CDR3 reads TGCAGCGTCGCACGGCAATCCGGGACTACTGGCTACACCTTC. It encodes CSVARQSGTTGYTF.

There are many counts of this clonotype. The chain employs TRBV12-3 or TRBV12-4 and TRBJ1-4, with a possible D match to TRBD1 (5 bases). The length of the CDR3 is 15 residues. The V gene lost 5 bases and the J gene lost 0 bases, with 10 bases spanning the gap. Here the CDR3 DNA reads TGTGCCAGCAGTCCGGGGCCTCCAACTAATGAAAAACTGTTTTTT. Translated, it gives CASSPGPPTNEKLFF.

Remarks on this clonotype: Relative to the germline gene, one junction end is altered; a read error may explain this. This rearrangement joins TRBV6-6 to TRBJ2-7, with 9 bases matching TRBD1. This CDR3 comprises 16 residues. Germline V CDR1 and CDR2: MNHNY, SVGAGI (reference sequence). Written as DNA, the CDR3 is TGTACCAGCAGTTACTCAGTATGGACAGGGGACTACGAGCAGTACTTC. Translated: CTSSYSVWTGDYEQYF.

This clonotype was observed many times. The chain links TRBV7-2 to TRBJ2-7; the D is unclear. The germline V and J ends were trimmed by 1 base and 5 bases, with 6 bases remaining between them. Germline CDR1 and CDR2: SGHTA and FQGNSA. This CDR3 is built from 12 residues. Here the CDR3 DNA reads TGTGCCAGCAGCTTAGTTAGTAACGAGCAGTACTTC. Protein: CASSLVSNEQYF.

This clonotype was detected only a few times. The V and J genes are TRBV5-1 and TRBJ1-4, with unresolved D. The germline gives CDR1 SGHRS, CDR2 YFSETQ. The CDR3 is made up of 15 amino acids. V was pared by 3 bases and J by 2 bases, with 11 bases between. CDR3 in amino acids: CASSSSGDTNEKLFF. CDR3 in DNA: TGCGCCAGCAGCTCATCAGGCGATACTAATGAAAAACTGTTTTTT.

This CDR3 reads CASSQRRGSYGYTF. The CDR3 bases are TGTGCCAGCAGCCAACGCAGGGGATCCTATGGCTACACCTTC. This chain connects TRBV3-1 to TRBJ1-2; TRBD1 might be the D (6 bases). The germline CDR1 and CDR2 sequences are LGHDT and YNNKEL (reference sequence). The V and J ends lost 2 bases and 4 bases respectively, with 11 bases between them. The CDR3 consists of 14 residues.

This clonotype was detected only a few times. The chain has TRBV10-2 and TRBJ2-4; 12 bases map to TRBD2. V was pared by 4 bases and J by 0 bases, with 7 bases of the junction left unmatched. The CDR3 loop spans 18 amino acids. The germline CDR1 and CDR2 sequences are WSHSY and SAAADI. The CDR3 bases are TGCGCCAGCAGTGTGCTAGCGGGAGGGCGGGGAGCCAAAAACATTCAGTACTTC. It codes for CASSVLAGGRGAKNIQYF.